The rows below give T cell receptor beta chains drawn from one sample of a study of blood T cell repertoires in COVID-19. Data came from immunoSEQ multiplex PCR; TCRdb stores just in-frame clones and leaves some out. Among roughly 170,000 clones, about 84% were seen once, and the ten largest hold roughly 7%. The sequencing sample was made of peripheral blood. The receptors were sampled from a human donor in a cohort sampled during active COVID-19. Both conserved end residues are part of each CDR3. D genes are given only for firm matches. Rows may omit the clone size; those that give it use once, few, many or a size class.

TRBJ1-1 | 11 | TRBV2 | . | . | TGTGCCAGCAGTATACAGACTGAAGCTTTCTTT | CASSIQTEAFF
TRBJ1-1 | 14 | TRBV4-1 | . | . | TGCGCCAGCAGCCGTCCAGGGGAGGGTACTGAAGCTTTCTTT | CASSRPGEGTEAFF
TRBJ1-3 | 14 | TRBV9 | few | . | TGTGCCAGCAGCTCGAGCCTCTCTGGAAACACCATATATTTT | CASSSSLSGNTIYF
TRBJ2-1 | 19 | TRBV15 | . | TRBD2 | TGTGCCACCAGCAGAGACCTGCCCGGGACTAGCGGGGGGGTGGACGAGCAGTTCTTC | CATSRDLPGTSGGVDEQFF
TRBJ1-1 | 15 | TRBV9 | . | . | TGTGCCAGCAGCGTAGTTGGGGCAGTCGACACTGAAGCTTTCTTT | CASSVVGAVDTEAFF
TRBJ1-1 | 13 | TRBV19 | few | . | TGTGCCAGTAGTATCACAGGGAACACTGAAGCTTTCTTT | CASSITGNTEAFF
TRBJ2-7 | 12 | TRBV10-3 | . | . | TGTGCCATCAGTGAGGAACAGTACGAGCAGTACTTC | CAISEEQYEQYF
TRBJ2-7 | 14 | TRBV5-1 | few | TRBD2 | TGCGCCAGCAGCTTAGCGGGGGGGCTATACGAGCAGTACTTC | CASSLAGGLYEQYF
TRBJ1-2 | 14 | TRBV6-6 | . | TRBD1 | TGTGCCAGCAGTCCCGAGACAGGGGGTTATGGCTACACCTTC | CASSPETGGYGYTF
TRBJ2-1 | 12 | TRBV14 | . | . | TGTGCCAGCAGCCAAGAGGGAGCGGGTGCGTTCTTC | CASSQEGAGAFF
TRBJ1-5 | 15 | TRBV4-1 | . | . | TGCGCCAGCTCCCCAACGGGGGTGAGCAATCAGCCCCAGCATTTT | CASSPTGVSNQPQHF
TRBJ2-1 | 16 | TRBV3-1/TRBV3-2 | . | TRBD2 | TGTGCCAGCAGCCAAGATTATCAGCGGGGCTACAATGAGCAGTTCTTC | CASSQDYQRGYNEQFF